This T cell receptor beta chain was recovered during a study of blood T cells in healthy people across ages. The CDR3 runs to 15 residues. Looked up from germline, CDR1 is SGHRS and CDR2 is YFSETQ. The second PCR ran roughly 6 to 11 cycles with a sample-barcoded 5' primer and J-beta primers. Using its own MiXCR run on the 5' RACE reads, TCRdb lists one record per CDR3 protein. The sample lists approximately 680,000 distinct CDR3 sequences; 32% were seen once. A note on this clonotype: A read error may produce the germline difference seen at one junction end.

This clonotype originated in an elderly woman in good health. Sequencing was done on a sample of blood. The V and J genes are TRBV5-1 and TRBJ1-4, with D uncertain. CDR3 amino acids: CASSLQAGTNEKLLF. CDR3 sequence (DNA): TGCGCCAGCAGCTTGCAAGCGGGAACTAATGAAAAACTGCTTTTT.